The 26 T cell receptor beta chains below all came from one sample that was sequenced in a study of T cells in Graves' hyperthyroidism and ophthalmopathy. The source material, RNA transcripts, was used to amplify TCR beta CDR3 regions. The HTBI set primed first-round TCR CDR3 RT-PCR. TCRdb re-called the multiplex PCR reads with MiXCR, one entry per CDR3 protein. This sample carries roughly 660,000 distinct CDR3 sequences, approximately 15% of them seen once, and the ten largest clones take less than 20%. The source material was blood. The receptor source for this set is a man in his fifties with Graves' hyperthyroidism.

At least ten counts were recorded for this clonotype. The DNA of the CDR3 is TGTGCCAGCAGCCTTAATCGCCTAGCGGGGGCCTCCTACAATGAGCAGTTCTTC. Translated: CASSLNRLAGASYNEQFF. The rearrangement links TRBV12-3 or TRBV12-4 to TRBJ2-1, with 10 bases identical to TRBD2. The CDR3 spans 18 residues. Trimming removed 6 bases from V and 0 bases from J; junction bases left unmatched: 11.

This clonotype was seen more than once but under ten times. The chain recombines TRBV10-2 with TRBJ2-1, with D perhaps matching TRBD1 (6 bases). The CDR3 covers 15 residues. CDR1 is WSHSY and CDR2 is SAAADI in the germline V gene. The V and J ends lost 6 bases and 0 bases respectively, with 12 bases between them. This CDR3 reads CASRADRNSYNEQFF. The CDR3 region has the DNA TGCGCCAGCAGGGCGGACAGAAACTCCTACAATGAGCAGTTCTTC.

This clonotype was observed at least ten times. The chain couples TRBV2 to TRBJ1-6; a possible D gene is TRBD1 (5 bases). The V and J ends lost 4 bases and 7 bases respectively, with 11 bases between them. There are 14 residues in the CDR3. Germline V gene sequence: CDR1 SNHLY, CDR2 FYNNEI. CDR3 protein: CASSGRDRNSPLHF. CDR3 bases: TGTGCCAGCAGTGGCCGGGACCGCAATTCACCCCTCCACTTT.

This clonotype was detected many times. V usage is TRBV6-1 and J usage is TRBJ1-1; 11 nucleotides line up with TRBD1. This CDR3 spans 14 amino acids. The germline V gene encodes CDR1 MNHNS and CDR2 SASEGT. J lost 3 bases, V lost 4 bases, and 1 base had no gene match. The DNA of the CDR3 is TGTGCCAGCAGTGGGGGACAGGGGGACACTGAAGCTTTCTTT. Protein: CASSGGQGDTEAFF.

This clonotype appeared many times. The chain employs TRBV7-8 and TRBJ2-1; possibly TRBD2 for D (6 bases). This CDR3 has 16 residues. CDR1 SGHVS and CDR2 FQNEAQ come from the germline V gene. The germline V and J ends were trimmed by 3 bases and 0 bases, with 12 bases remaining between them. The CDR3 protein is CASSFQAGRSYNEQFF. CDR3 nucleotide sequence: TGTGCCAGCAGCTTCCAAGCGGGCCGCTCCTACAATGAGCAGTTCTTC.

This clonotype has at least ten counts. This chain links TRBV12-3 or TRBV12-4 with TRBJ1-1; 9 nucleotides match TRBD1. The CDR3 extends over 15 amino acids. Trimming at V came to 1 base and at J to 4 bases, leaving 4 bases not matched to a gene. This chain's CDR3 is CASSLGVTGGTEAFF. The DNA for the CDR3 is TGTGCCAGCAGTTTAGGTGTGACAGGGGGCACTGAAGCTTTCTTT.

With respect to this clonotype: A much larger clone differs by one base, so this may be a read error. This chain links TRBV12-3 or TRBV12-4 with TRBJ1-1; D is uncertain. The CDR3 sequence is 15 residues long. The CDR3 reads CASREGRNKGTEASF. As DNA, the CDR3 is TGTGCCAGCAGGGAAGGACGCAACAAGGGCACTGAAGCTTCCTTT.

The chain couples TRBV12-3 or TRBV12-4 to TRBJ1-5; D gene ambiguous. This CDR3 has 14 residues. Trimming left V 4 bases short and J 1 base short, with 8 bases between. The CDR3 bases are TGTGCCAGCAGTTGGAGTCGGAGCAATCAGCCCCAGCATTTT. It specifies CASSWSRSNQPQHF.

This clonotype was counted many times. The V gene is TRBV10-3, the J gene TRBJ2-7, with D tentatively TRBD2 (6 bases). Germline lookup yields CDR1 ENHRY and CDR2 SYGVKD. The CDR3 totals 14 residues. V shed 6 bases and J shed 1 base, with 13 bases lying between them. CDR3 in amino acids: CAIRTAGQSYEQYF. Here the CDR3 DNA reads TGTGCCATCAGAACGGCGGGGCAGTCCTACGAGCAGTACTTC.

The chain is built from TRBV28 and TRBJ2-2; a weak D match, TRBD1 (5 bases). The J call may not be correct, given that the DNA end is closer to TRBJ1-1. There are 12 residues in the CDR3. Looked up from germline, CDR1 is MDHEN and CDR2 is SYDVKM. The CDR3 is CASTQPPRGAFF. Written as DNA, the CDR3 is TGTGCCAGCACGCAACCACCCCGGGGGGCTTTCTTT.

V gene TRBV7-2 combines with J gene TRBJ2-1, with TRBD2 identical over 7 bases. Looked up from germline, CDR1 is SGHTA and CDR2 is FQGNSA. The CDR3 loop spans 15 amino acids. The junction had 11 bases not matched to a gene; V was cut back by 8 bases and J by 4 bases. The CDR3, as DNA: TGTGCCAGCGGACTCCGGGACTACCTTTACAATGAGCAGTTCTTC. Its translation: CASGLRDYLYNEQFF.

Many counts were recorded for this clonotype. This chain uses TRBV28 with TRBJ1-2, with D tentatively TRBD1 (5 bases). Germline V CDR1 and CDR2: MDHEN, SYDVKM. This CDR3 region has 13 residues. Trimming took 10 bases from V and 4 from J, leaving 16 bases between them. The CDR3 region has the DNA TGTGCCACCCTCCTCCCCGACAGCTATGGCTACACCTTC. Translated: CATLLPDSYGYTF.

This clonotype was detected ten times or more. The chain's CDR3 is CASSSVTSGRALDTQYF. In nucleotides, the CDR3 is TGTGCCAGCAGCTCGGTGACTAGCGGGAGGGCCCTAGATACGCAGTATTTT. The J gene is TRBJ2-3, the V gene TRBV11-2; 14 bases fit TRBD2. CDR1 is SGHAT and CDR2 is FQNNGV in the germline V gene. V shed 4 bases, J shed 5 bases, and the junction held 8 bases outside the gene matches. The CDR3 is 17 residues long.

The chain is built from TRBV2 and TRBJ2-4; 9 positions agree with TRBD2. Trimming cost V 7 bases and J 0 bases; bases outside gene matches: 10. This CDR3 comprises 17 residues. In germline, CDR1 is SNHLY, CDR2 FYNNEI. As DNA, the CDR3 is TGTGCCAGCATGAGAGCGGGAGGAAGGGCAGCCAAAAACATTCAGTACTTC. It yields the protein CASMRAGGRAAKNIQYF.

The V call is TRBV28, the J call TRBJ1-5; unclear D gene. The V gene lost 5 bases and the J gene lost 1 base, with 18 bases spanning the gap. The length of the CDR3 is 17 residues. Per the germline V gene, CDR1 is MDHEN and CDR2 is SYDVKM. The CDR3 sequence: CASSPTRGIRSNQPQHF. In DNA, the CDR3 is TGTGCCAGCAGTCCCACGCGTGGGATTCGGAGCAATCAGCCCCAGCATTTT.

This clonotype was found a few times. The gene calls are TRBV3-1 and TRBJ2-7; 7 nucleotides agree with TRBD2. The CDR3 is 16 residues long. The V gene end was trimmed by 0 bases and the J gene end by 3 bases; junction bases not matched to a gene: 8. Germline V gene sequence: CDR1 LGHDT, CDR2 YNNKEL (reference sequence). The CDR3 DNA reads TGTGCCAGCAGCCAAGATTTACAAGGGAGGGTCTACGAGCAGTACTTC. It codes for CASSQDLQGRVYEQYF.

The V call is TRBV20-1, the J call TRBJ2-3, with D perhaps being TRBD1 or TRBD2 (5 bases each). The germline V and J ends were trimmed by 5 bases and 10 bases, with 19 bases remaining between them. Germline lookup yields CDR1 DFQATT and CDR2 SNEGSKA (reference sequence). The CDR3 length is 13 residues. The CDR3 DNA follows: TGCAGTGCTCACGTAAGAAGGGACGGGGCGCAGTATTTT. Its translation is CSAHVRRDGAQYF.

A few counts support this clonotype. This chain uses TRBV9 with TRBJ1-1; TRBD1 agrees at 10 bases. Per the germline V gene, CDR1 is SGDLS and CDR2 is YYNGEE. Unmatched junction bases numbered 9, after V lost 2 bases and J lost 5 bases. The CDR3 sequence is 16 residues long. The CDR3 is CASSVSWTGGGTEAFF. CDR3 bases: TGTGCCAGCAGCGTCTCTTGGACAGGGGGAGGTACTGAAGCTTTCTTT.

The chain combines TRBV15 with TRBJ2-1; D is unresolved. V dropped 3 bases and J dropped 4 bases, with 7 bases sitting between them. This CDR3 spans 13 amino acids. In germline, CDR1 is LNHNV, CDR2 YYDKDF (reference sequence). This chain's CDR3 is CATSREPYNEQFF. CDR3 coding DNA: TGTGCCACCAGCAGGGAGCCTTACAATGAGCAGTTCTTC.

This clonotype was found a few times. The chain uses TRBV4-2 and TRBJ2-2; the D is unclear. Germline V lookup: CDR1 LGHNA, CDR2 YNFKEQ. The CDR3 is 15 amino acids. Trimming pared 4 bases from V and 4 bases from J, leaving 13 bases between. DNA of the CDR3: TGTGCCAGCAGCCGGGCTTTTATAGGCACCGGGGAGCTGTTTTTT. Its translation: CASSRAFIGTGELFF.

This clonotype was counted many times. The chain carries TRBV27 and TRBJ2-6; D might be TRBD1 (7 bases). The germline V and J ends were trimmed by 5 bases and 0 bases, with 17 bases remaining between them. The CDR3 is 18 amino acids. Germline V gene sequence: CDR1 MNHEY, CDR2 SMNVEV (reference sequence). This CDR3 is CASSPHQGGFSGANVLTF. The CDR3 DNA is TGTGCCAGCAGTCCGCATCAGGGGGGCTTCTCTGGGGCCAACGTCCTGACTTTC.

This clonotype was detected a few times. The CDR3 end shows no conserved phenylalanine or tryptophan, and so a read error is likely. The genes are TRBV12-3 or TRBV12-4 and TRBJ2-3; 7 bases align to TRBD1. The V gene end was trimmed by 1 base and the J gene end by 2 bases; junction bases not matched to a gene: 9. The CDR3 length is 17 residues. CDR3 region: CASSLVGTALNTDTQYL. The CDR3 coding sequence is TGTGCCAGCAGTTTAGTGGGGACAGCGTTAAACACAGATACGCAGTATCTT.

Many counts were recorded for this clonotype. The chain joins TRBV28 to TRBJ1-2; D call uncertain. Germline-derived CDR1 and CDR2 are MDHEN and SYDVKM. The germline V and J ends were trimmed by 7 bases and 2 bases, with 11 bases remaining between them. CDR3 length equals 13 residues. This chain's CDR3 is CASIARENYGYTF. DNA for the CDR3: TGTGCCAGCATCGCAAGGGAGAACTATGGCTACACCTTC.

V is TRBV6-2 or TRBV6-3 and J is TRBJ2-1; TRBD2 agrees at 8 bases. The length of the CDR3 is 14 residues. The J segment lost 5 bases and the V segment lost 7 bases, leaving 7 bases of the junction unmatched. Germline V gene sequence: CDR1 MNHEY, CDR2 SVGEGT. CDR3 coding DNA: TGTGCCAGCACCAAGCGGGAGACTGACAATGAGCAGTTCTTC. Translating gives CASTKRETDNEQFF.

The sample holds a few counts of this clonotype. The CDR3 reads CSASTAAFNYGYTF. CDR3 nucleotides: TGCAGTGCTTCGACCGCTGCGTTTAACTATGGCTACACCTTC. V gene TRBV20-1 combines with J gene TRBJ1-2; D remains ambiguous. With 5 bases removed from V and 1 base from J, the gap between germline ends came to 14 bases. From germline, CDR1 is DFQATT and CDR2 SNEGSKA (reference sequence). The CDR3 extends over 14 amino acids.

This clonotype was seen only once. This chain joins TRBV19 and TRBJ2-3; D might be TRBD2 (6 bases). The germline V gene encodes CDR1 LNHDA and CDR2 SQIVND (reference sequence). The CDR3 spans 14 residues. V gave up 10 bases and J gave up 0 bases, with 14 bases separating them. This chain's CDR3 is CATKPGLSTDTQYF. The CDR3 bases are TGTGCCACAAAGCCGGGACTTAGCACAGATACGCAGTATTTT.